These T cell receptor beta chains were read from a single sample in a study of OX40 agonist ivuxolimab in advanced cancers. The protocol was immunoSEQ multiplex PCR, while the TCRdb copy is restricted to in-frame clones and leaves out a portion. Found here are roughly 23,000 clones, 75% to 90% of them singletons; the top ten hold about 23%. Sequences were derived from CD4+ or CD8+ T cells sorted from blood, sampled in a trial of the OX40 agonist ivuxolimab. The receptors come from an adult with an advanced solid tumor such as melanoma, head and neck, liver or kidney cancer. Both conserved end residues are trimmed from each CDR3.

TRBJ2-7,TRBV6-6,ASSYQRYGATYEQY
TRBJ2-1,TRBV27,ASSLSRAKSYNEQF
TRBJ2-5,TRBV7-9,ASSLNSQETQY
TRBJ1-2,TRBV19,ASSIGQGTGYT
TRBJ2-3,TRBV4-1,ASSQDRLIDTQY
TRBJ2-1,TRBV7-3,ASSSLGTSNSNEQF
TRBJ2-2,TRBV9,ASSVGTDTGELF
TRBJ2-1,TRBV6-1,ASSELVFQREDNEQF
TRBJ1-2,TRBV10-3,AIRRDSSLVGYGYT
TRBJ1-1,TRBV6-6,ASSYIGNRLNTEAF
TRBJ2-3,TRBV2,ASSPRGTDTQY
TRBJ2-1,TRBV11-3,ASSLDEGGTYNEQF
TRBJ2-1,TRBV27,ASTRASYNEQF
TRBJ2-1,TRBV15,ATEAGTSGKNEQF
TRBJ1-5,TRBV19,ASSIVPGSNQPQH
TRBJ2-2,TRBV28,ASSLGHGTGELF
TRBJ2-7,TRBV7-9,ASSRPGTGTEQY
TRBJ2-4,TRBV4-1,ASSQGPPGAKNIQY
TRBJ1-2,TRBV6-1,ASSEQGTAPRRYGYT
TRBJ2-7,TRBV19,ASSISGLSLGFSYEQY
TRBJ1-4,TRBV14,ASSRRLYEKLF
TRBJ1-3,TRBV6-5,ASRDTRASGNTIY
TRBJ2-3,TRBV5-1,ASSLALAGEDTDTQY
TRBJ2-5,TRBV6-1,ASRTGQAWGETQY